This T cell receptor (beta chain) derives from a study of CXCR3-negative and CXCR3-positive naive CD8 T cells. Whole-study context: Sequencing brought in about 135 million TRB reads altogether, and each library got about 1.5 +/- 0.3 million.

Concerning this clonotype itself: What it recognizes is unknown.

The TRB libraries of cDNA were built by UMI-labeled 5' RACE. TCRdb re-called the 5' RACE reads, yielding one record per CDR3 amino acid sequence without DNA. The listing records under 150,000 distinct CDR3 sequences. Study-wide points: CXCR3-positive naive cells carried more hydrophobic TRB CDR3s than CXCR3-negative ones.

The CDR3 extends over 17 amino acids. Germline lookup yields CDR1 DFQATT and CDR2 SNEGSKA (reference sequence). The chain couples TRBV20-1 to TRBJ2-7. Sequenced input: naive CXCR3+ CD8+ T cells from blood. Subset: CD45RO-CCR7+CD27+CD95- naive CD8+ T cells expressing CXCR3 (TNR3+). The sequence was obtained from a human donor in good health. Some clones in this sample may be carry-over from other donors' samples. CDR3 amino acids: CSARDITNVARPYEQYF.